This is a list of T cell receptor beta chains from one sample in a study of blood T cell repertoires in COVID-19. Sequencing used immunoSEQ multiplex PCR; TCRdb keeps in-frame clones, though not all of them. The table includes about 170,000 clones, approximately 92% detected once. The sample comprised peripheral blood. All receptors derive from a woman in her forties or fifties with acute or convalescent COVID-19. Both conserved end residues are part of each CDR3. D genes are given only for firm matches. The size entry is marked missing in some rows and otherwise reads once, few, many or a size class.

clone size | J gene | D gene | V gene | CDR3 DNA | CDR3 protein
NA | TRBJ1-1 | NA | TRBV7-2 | TGTGCCAGCAGCTCCCGCCCAAGGACACTCTTGAACACTGAAGCTTTCTTT | CASSSRPRTLLNTEAFF
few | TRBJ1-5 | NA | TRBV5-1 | TGCGCCAGCAGCTTGGATGGAGTAGGACAGCCCCAGCATTTT | CASSLDGVGQPQHF
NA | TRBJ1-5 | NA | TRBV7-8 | TGTGCCAGCAGCCCTAAGTCGATCAATCAGCCCCAGCATTTT | CASSPKSINQPQHF
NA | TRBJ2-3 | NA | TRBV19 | TGTGCCAGTATCCTTCCAGGTTCCCTTAGCACAGATACGCAGTATTTT | CASILPGSLSTDTQYF
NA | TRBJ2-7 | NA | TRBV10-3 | TGTGCCATCCTTAGAGGGGGGACAGACACCTACGAGCAGTACTTC | CAILRGGTDTYEQYF
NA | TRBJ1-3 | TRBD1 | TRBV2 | TGTGCCAGCAGTGTGACCAGGGGGACTGGAAACACCATATATTTT | CASSVTRGTGNTIYF
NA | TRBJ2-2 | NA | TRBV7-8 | TGTGCCAGCAGCTTAGGTCAGAACACCGGGGAGCTGTTTTTT | CASSLGQNTGELFF
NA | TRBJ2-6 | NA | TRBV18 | TGTGCCAGCTCATCTTGGACAGACTCTGGGGCCAACGTCCTGACTTTC | CASSSWTDSGANVLTF
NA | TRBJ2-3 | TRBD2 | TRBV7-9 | TGTGCCAGCAGCGAATCAGCGGGACGTTCAGATACGCAGTATTTT | CASSESAGRSDTQYF
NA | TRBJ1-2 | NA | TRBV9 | TGTGCCAGCAGCGTAGACTGGGGCAAAAACTATGGCTACACCTTC | CASSVDWGKNYGYTF
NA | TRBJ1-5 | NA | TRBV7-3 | TGTGCCAGCAGCGGTGGACAGCGATGCCAGCCCCAGCATTTT | CASSGGQRCQPQHF
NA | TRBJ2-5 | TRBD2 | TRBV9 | TGTGCCAGCAGCGTAGGGACTAGCGGGACCAAGTACCAAGAGACCCAGTACTTC | CASSVGTSGTKYQETQYF
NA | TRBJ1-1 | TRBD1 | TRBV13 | TGTGCCAGCAGCCCCACCCAATTGACAGGGGACATGACTGAAGCTTTCTTT | CASSPTQLTGDMTEAFF
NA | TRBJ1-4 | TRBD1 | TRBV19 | TGTGCCAGTACCGCCCCAGACCAGGACAGGCCTCTCTTTAGACAACTGTTTTTT | CASTAPDQDRPLFRQLFF
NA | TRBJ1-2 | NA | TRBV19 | TGTGCCTGTCGTGCGGGAGCCAGCTACACCTTC | CACRAGASYTF
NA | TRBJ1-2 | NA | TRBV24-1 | TGTGCCACCGGCTCGGGCTATGGCTACACCTTC | CATGSGYGYTF
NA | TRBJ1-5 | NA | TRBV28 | TGTGCCAGCAGTTTAGTGGCAGGGTGGGGTCAGCCCCAGCATTTT | CASSLVAGWGQPQHF
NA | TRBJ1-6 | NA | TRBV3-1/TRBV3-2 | TGTGCCAGCAGCCAAGGGAGGGCATATTCACCCCTCCACTTT | CASSQGRAYSPLHF
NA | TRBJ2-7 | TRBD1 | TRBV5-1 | TGCGCCAGCAGCACCTTGGGACAGGGCTACGAGCAGTACTTC | CASSTLGQGYEQYF
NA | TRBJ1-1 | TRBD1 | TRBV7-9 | TGTGCCAGCAGCGCGGACAGGTCCCCTGAAGCTTTCTTT | CASSADRSPEAFF
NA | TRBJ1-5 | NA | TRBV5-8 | TGTGCCAGCAGCCCTGGACAGCTAAAAAATCAGCCCCAGCATTTT | CASSPGQLKNQPQHF
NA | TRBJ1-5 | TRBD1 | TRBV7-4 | TGTGCCAGCAGCTTTGACAGGGGGCAAGGGCAGCCCCAGCATTTT | CASSFDRGQGQPQHF
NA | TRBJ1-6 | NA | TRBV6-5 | TGTGCCAGCAATCAGGGTTTGAATTCACCCCTCCACTTT | CASNQGLNSPLHF
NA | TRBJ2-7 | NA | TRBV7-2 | TGTGCCAGCAGCCCTTTTCCGCGCGGGGACCGATACGAGCAGTACTTC | CASSPFPRGDRYEQYF
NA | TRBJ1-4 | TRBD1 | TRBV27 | TGTGCCAGCAACGGCAGGGGGCTATCGGAGGAAAAACTGTTTTTT | CASNGRGLSEEKLFF
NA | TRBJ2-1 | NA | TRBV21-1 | TGTGCCAGCAGCAAACGGACAGGTTGGGGAAACTCTGAGCAGTTCTTC | CASSKRTGWGNSEQFF
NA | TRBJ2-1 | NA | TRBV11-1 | TGTGCCAGCAGCTGGAGCAACAATGAGCAGTTCTTC | CASSWSNNEQFF
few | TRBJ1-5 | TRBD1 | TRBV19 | TGTGCCAGTAGTATGGACAGGGGGCGGGTTAGGAGCAATCAGCCCCAGCATTTT | CASSMDRGRVRSNQPQHF
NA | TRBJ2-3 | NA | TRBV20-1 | TGCAGTTACAGGGCGGGCGTTACGCAGTATTTT | CSYRAGVTQYF
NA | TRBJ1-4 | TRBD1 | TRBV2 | TGTGCCAGCAGAGGGACAGGAGAAAAACTGTTTTTT | CASRGTGEKLFF
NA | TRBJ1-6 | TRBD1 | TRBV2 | TGTGCCAGCAGTGAACGGACAGGGGGCGGGAATTCACCCCTCCACTTT | CASSERTGGGNSPLHF
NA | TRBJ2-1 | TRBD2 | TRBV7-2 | TGTGCCAGCAGCTTAGCGGGACTAGCGGGAGCGTCCTCCTACAATGAGCAGTTCTTC | CASSLAGLAGASSYNEQFF
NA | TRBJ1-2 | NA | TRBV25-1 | TGTGCCAGCAGTGAATCACTCACAGGACGGGATGGCTACACCTTC | CASSESLTGRDGYTF